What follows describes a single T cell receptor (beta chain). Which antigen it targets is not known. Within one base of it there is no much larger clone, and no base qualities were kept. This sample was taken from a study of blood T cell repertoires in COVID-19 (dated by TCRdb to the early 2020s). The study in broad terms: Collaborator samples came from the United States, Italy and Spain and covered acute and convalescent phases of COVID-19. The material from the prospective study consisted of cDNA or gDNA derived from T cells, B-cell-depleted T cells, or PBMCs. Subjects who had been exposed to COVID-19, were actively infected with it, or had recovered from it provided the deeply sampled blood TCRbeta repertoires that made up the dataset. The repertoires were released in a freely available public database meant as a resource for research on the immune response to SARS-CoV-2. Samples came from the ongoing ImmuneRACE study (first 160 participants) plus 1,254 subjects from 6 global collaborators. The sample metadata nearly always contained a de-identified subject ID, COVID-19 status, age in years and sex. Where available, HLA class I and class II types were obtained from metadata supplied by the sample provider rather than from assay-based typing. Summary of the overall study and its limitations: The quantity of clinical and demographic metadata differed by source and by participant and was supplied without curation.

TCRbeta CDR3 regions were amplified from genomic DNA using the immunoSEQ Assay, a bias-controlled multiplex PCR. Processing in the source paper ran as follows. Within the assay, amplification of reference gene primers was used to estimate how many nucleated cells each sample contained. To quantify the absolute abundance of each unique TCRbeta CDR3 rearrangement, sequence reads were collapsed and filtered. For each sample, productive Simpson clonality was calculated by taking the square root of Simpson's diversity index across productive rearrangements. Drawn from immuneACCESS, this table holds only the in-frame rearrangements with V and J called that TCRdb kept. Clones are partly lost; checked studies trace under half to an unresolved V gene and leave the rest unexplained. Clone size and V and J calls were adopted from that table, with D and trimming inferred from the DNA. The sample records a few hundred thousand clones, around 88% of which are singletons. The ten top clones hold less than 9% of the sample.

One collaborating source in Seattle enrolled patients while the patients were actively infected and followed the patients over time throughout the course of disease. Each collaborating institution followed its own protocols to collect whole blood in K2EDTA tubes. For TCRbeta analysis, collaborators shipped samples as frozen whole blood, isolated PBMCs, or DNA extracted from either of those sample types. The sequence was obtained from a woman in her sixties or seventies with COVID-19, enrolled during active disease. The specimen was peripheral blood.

In nucleotide form, the sequence is TGTGCCAGCTCCTCCCAGACTAGAGGGGATACGCAGTATTTT. The resulting protein is CASSSQTRGDTQYF. Recombination linked TRBV18 to TRBJ2-3, with TRBD2 tentatively as D gene (6 bases match). The CDR3 covers 14 residues, taking in both the cysteine and the phenylalanine. CDR3 DNA only is kept here, 42 bases in frame from base 1. For CDR1 and CDR2, the germline V gene lists KGHSH and LQKENI. V lost 6 bases and J lost 6 bases; the stretch between them is 16 bases long.